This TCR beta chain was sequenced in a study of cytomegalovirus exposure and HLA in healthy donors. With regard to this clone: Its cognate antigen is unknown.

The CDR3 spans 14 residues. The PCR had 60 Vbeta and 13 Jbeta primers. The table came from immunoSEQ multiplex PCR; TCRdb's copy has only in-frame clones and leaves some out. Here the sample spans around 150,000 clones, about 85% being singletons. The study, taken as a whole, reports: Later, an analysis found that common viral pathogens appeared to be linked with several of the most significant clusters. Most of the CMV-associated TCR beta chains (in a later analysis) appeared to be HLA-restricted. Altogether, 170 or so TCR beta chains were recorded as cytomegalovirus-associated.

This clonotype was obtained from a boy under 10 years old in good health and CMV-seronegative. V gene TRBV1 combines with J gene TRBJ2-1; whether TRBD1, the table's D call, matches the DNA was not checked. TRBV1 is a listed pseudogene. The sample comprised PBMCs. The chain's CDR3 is CTSGDRGNYNEQFF. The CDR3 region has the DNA TGCACCTCAGGGGACAGGGGGAACTACAATGAGCAGTTCTTC.